Shown below are 16 T cell receptor beta chains from a single sample sequenced in a study of vaccination and CD4 T cells after COVID-19. The treatment: approximately 11-day PBMC culture with coronavirus spike peptide pools or control peptides (ViraFEST assay). At the Johns Hopkins FTIC core, DNA taken from cultured CD4+ T cells was sequenced by way of the Oncomine TCR Beta short-read assay. A single record per CDR3 protein comes from TCRdb applying MiXCR to the PCR reads. The repertoire holds about 3,800 distinct CDR3 sequences, roughly 19% seen once, with around 15% in the top ten. The antigens for these receptors are not known. Specimen: CD4+ T cells from blood, cultured in vitro. The source is a human donor who had recovered from COVID-19.

This clonotype was detected only a few times. The rearrangement links TRBV12-3 or TRBV12-4 to TRBJ1-2, with TRBD1 matching 11 bases. This CDR3 comprises 13 residues. The trim removed 6 bases at V and 7 bases at J, leaving 4 bases unmatched. The CDR3 spells CASRGTGGTGYTF. CDR3 sequence (DNA): TGTGCCAGCAGGGGGACAGGGGGGACTGGCTACACCTTC.

This clonotype is medium-sized. This chain joins TRBV6-1 and TRBJ1-6; no definite D call. The CDR3 is 13 residues long. CDR1 and CDR2 from the germline V gene are MNHNS and SASEGT. Trimming removed 6 bases from V and 13 bases from J, with 16 bases in between. In DNA, the CDR3 is TGTGCCAGCAGGCCTCAGGTAATCTGGCCCCTCCACTTT. Amino acid sequence: CASRPQVIWPLHF.

This clonotype is categorized as medium-sized. The chain links TRBV6-1 to TRBJ1-5; D is perhaps TRBD1 (5 bases). CDR1 MNHNS and CDR2 SASEGT come from the germline V gene. V lost 3 bases and J 8 bases, leaving 14 bases between the germline ends. The CDR3 is 14 amino acids. The CDR3 loop is CASSDRAGLEPQHF. The CDR3 DNA is TGTGCCAGCAGTGATCGGGCAGGGTTGGAGCCCCAGCATTTT.

The rearrangement uses TRBV6-2 or TRBV6-3 and TRBJ2-5; 10 positions match TRBD1. This CDR3 has 17 residues. J lost 4 bases, V lost 1 base, and 9 bases had no gene match. Germline V gene sequence: CDR1 MNHEY, CDR2 SVGEGT. The CDR3 DNA reads as TGTGCCAGCAGTTACTGGGTTGGGACAGGGGACGCAGAGACCCAGTACTTC. Protein product: CASSYWVGTGDAETQYF.

The CDR3 spells CASSYGQLSDIQYF. The CDR3 nucleotides read TGTGCCAGCAGTTACGGTCAGCTTAGTGACATTCAGTACTTC. The chain recombines TRBV6-2 or TRBV6-3 with TRBJ2-4, with D hard to call. The germline V gene encodes CDR1 MNHEY and CDR2 SVGEGT. Trimming removed 2 bases at V and 8 bases at J, with 13 bases between. This CDR3 has 14 residues.

The count of this clonotype is one. The gene calls are TRBV19 and TRBJ2-1; 7 nucleotides agree with TRBD2. After removal of 5 bases from V and 8 bases from J, the junction contained 12 bases not matched to a gene. Germline V gene sequence: CDR1 LNHDA, CDR2 SQIVND (reference sequence). The CDR3 covers 15 residues. CDR3 residues: CASSGGGPPNYEQFF. The CDR3 bases are TGTGCCAGTAGTGGCGGGGGTCCCCCAAACTATGAGCAGTTCTTC.

The rearrangement uses TRBV7-2 and TRBJ2-3; maybe TRBD2 (7 bases). Trimming stripped 5 bases from V and 0 bases from J, with 18 bases between. Germline values: CDR1 SGHTA, CDR2 FQGNSA. The CDR3 totals 17 residues. The CDR3 region has the DNA TGTGCCAGCAGCCTAGGGGGGGAGGGATCTAGCACAGATACGCAGTATTTT. Translation gives CASSLGGEGSSTDTQYF.

This sequence joins TRBV5-4 and TRBJ2-3, with D perhaps matching TRBD2 (5 bases). Looked up from germline, CDR1 is SGHNT and CDR2 is YYREEE (reference sequence). This CDR3 comprises 14 residues. The V end lost 0 bases, the J end lost 2 bases, and 7 bases lay between the germline ends. CDR3 region: CASSLGGLTDTQYF. CDR3 DNA: TGTGCCAGCAGCTTGGGCGGGCTCACAGATACGCAGTATTTT.

In this sample, this clonotype turned up a few times. The chain carries TRBV20-1 and TRBJ2-1, with 7 bases lining up with TRBD2. The CDR3 consists of 14 residues. Germline trimming cut 6 bases from V and 4 bases from J; bases unmatched to any gene: 9. The germline V gene has CDR1 DFQATT and CDR2 SNEGSKA (reference sequence). The CDR3 sequence is CSAVGSGVYNEQFF. The CDR3 region has the DNA TGCAGTGCCGTAGGAAGCGGGGTTTACAATGAGCAGTTCTTC.

This clonotype is deemed large (0.1 to 1%). The chain carries TRBV15 and TRBJ2-2; 7 bases map to TRBD2. The CDR3 has 14 residues. Looked up from germline, CDR1 is LNHNV and CDR2 is YYDKDF (reference sequence). The J segment lost 4 bases and the V segment lost 1 base, leaving 0 bases of the junction unmatched. The CDR3 DNA reads as TGTGCCACCAGCAGAGGGGAGGGCACCGGGGAGCTGTTTTTT. Its translation: CATSRGEGTGELFF.

The V gene is TRBV5-8, the J gene TRBJ1-5, with TRBD1 matching over 10 bases. Germline trimming cut 4 bases from V and 2 bases from J; bases unmatched to any gene: 15. The length of the CDR3 is 19 residues. Germline V lookup: CDR1 SGHTS, CDR2 YDEGEE. For the CDR3, the DNA is TGTGCCAGCAGCCCCGGGACAGGGGTAACTCGGGTCGGCAATCAGCCCCAGCATTTT. This gives the protein CASSPGTGVTRVGNQPQHF.

This clonotype was picked up a small number of times. The chain joins TRBV27 to TRBJ2-6; D is possibly TRBD2 (6 bases). The CDR3 loop spans 21 amino acids. V was cut by 7 bases and J by 0 bases, with 28 bases left in between. Germline V gene data show CDR1 as MNHEY and CDR2 as SMNVEV (reference sequence). The CDR3 region is CASTKRGGPLEGLSGANVLTF. The DNA for the CDR3 is TGTGCCAGCACCAAACGTGGGGGTCCCCTGGAGGGGCTCTCTGGGGCCAACGTCCTGACTTTC.

The chain recombines TRBV20-1 with TRBJ2-3; 7 bases are a match to TRBD2. The CDR3 loop spans 16 amino acids. Germline CDR1 DFQATT, CDR2 SNEGSKA (reference sequence). Germline trimming cut 6 bases from V and 7 bases from J; bases unmatched to any gene: 19. DNA for the CDR3: TGCAGTGCCCAACGGGGGAGTAGCGGGTGGGCAAATACGCAGTATTTT. Its translation is CSAQRGSSGWANTQYF.

This chain connects TRBV2 to TRBJ2-5; TRBD2 agrees at 8 bases. The CDR3 contains 14 residues. J lost 5 bases, V lost 6 bases, and 8 bases had no gene match. The germline gives CDR1 SNHLY, CDR2 FYNNEI. This chain's CDR3 is CASRRTSQGETQYF. The CDR3 DNA is TGTGCCAGCAGGCGGACTAGCCAGGGGGAGACCCAGTACTTC.

The chain uses TRBV7-3 and TRBJ2-3; the D call may be TRBD1 or TRBD2 (5 bases each). Germline V gene lookup returns CDR1 SGHTA and CDR2 FQGTGA. V was cut by 0 bases and J by 4 bases, with 8 bases left in between. The CDR3 is 14 residues long. CDR3 in DNA: TGTGCCAGCAGCTTAACGGGGCGGGCAGATACGCAGTATTTT. Its protein product is CASSLTGRADTQYF.

As concerns this clonotype: A much larger clone differs by one base, so this may be a read error. This chain uses TRBV6-1 with TRBJ1-5; 7 nucleotides align to TRBD1. Germline CDR1 reads MNHNS; CDR2 reads SASEGT. The CDR3 is made up of 14 amino acids. The CDR3 sequence: CTSSRGAGGQPQHF. The DNA of the CDR3 is TGTACCAGCAGCCGCGGGGCAGGGGGACAGCCCCAGCATTTT.